The 30 T cell receptor beta chains in this list originate from one sample, sequenced in a study of cytomegalovirus exposure and HLA in healthy donors. Sequencing used immunoSEQ multiplex PCR; TCRdb keeps in-frame clones, though not all of them. Altogether 150,000 to 180,000 clones are present, 75% to 90% being singletons, with the ten largest covering around 24%. The sequenced sample consisted of PBMCs. These receptors were obtained from a man younger than 35 in good health and CMV-seropositive.

The V gene is TRBV21-1, the J gene TRBJ1-3; TRBD1 was called by the table and not checked on the DNA. TRBV21-1 is tagged as a pseudogene. This CDR3 has 16 amino acids. Written as DNA, the CDR3 is TGTGCCAGCAGCAACGAGGACAGCCTCTCTGGAAACACCATATATTTT. This encodes CASSNEDSLSGNTIYF.

The chain is built from TRBV30 and TRBJ1-4, with D possibly matching TRBD1 (5 bases). Trimming took off 7 bases at V and 0 bases at J, with 15 bases between the two ends. CDR3 length: 15 residues. Per the germline V gene, CDR1 is GTSNPN and CDR2 is SVGIG (reference sequence). The CDR3 loop reads CASNRGPATNEKLFF. The CDR3 region has the DNA TGTGCCTCTAATAGGGGCCCGGCAACTAATGAAAAACTGTTTTTT.

Only one count was recorded for this clone. The rearrangement joins TRBV30 to TRBJ1-1; 8 bases line up with TRBD1. The CDR3 is 14 amino acids. Germline lookup yields CDR1 GTSNPN and CDR2 SVGIG (reference sequence). V dropped 1 base and J dropped 4; count of bases not matched to a gene: 5. The DNA of the CDR3 is TGTGCCTGGAGTGGGGGACAGGCATTCACTGAAGCTTTCTTT. It is translated as CAWSGGQAFTEAFF.

The chain employs TRBV11-2 and TRBJ2-3; 16 positions agree with TRBD2. The CDR3 has 19 amino acids. CDR1 is SGHAT, CDR2 FQNNGV, per germline. The J segment lost 4 bases and the V segment lost 4 bases, leaving 11 bases of the junction unmatched. The CDR3 DNA follows: TGTGCCAGCAGCTACCCGGGACTAGCGGGAGGGCCAGTGGCAGATACGCAGTATTTT. It translates to CASSYPGLAGGPVADTQYF.

A single count supports this clone. The chain is built from TRBV6-5 and TRBJ1-4; D may be TRBD1 (6 bases). The CDR3 length is 15 residues. The V gene lost 2 bases and the J gene lost 8 bases, with 15 bases spanning the gap. The germline V gene encodes CDR1 MNHEY and CDR2 SVGAGI. The CDR3 is CASSYDSRTDEKLFF. The CDR3, as DNA: TGTGCCAGCAGTTACGACTCCCGGACAGACGAAAAACTGTTTTTT.

The V gene is TRBV28, the J gene TRBJ2-7; the D gene is possibly TRBD2 (5 bases). CDR1 is MDHEN and CDR2 is SYDVKM in the germline V gene. This CDR3 contains 12 residues. V lost 2 bases and J lost 6, with 8 bases in between. CDR3 in DNA: TGTGCCAGCAGTTTAGGGGAGCCCGAGCAGTACTTC. Its translation: CASSLGEPEQYF.

The rearrangement uses TRBV4-3 and TRBJ2-2; TRBD2 matches 7 bases. The V gene end was trimmed by 8 bases and the J gene end by 4 bases; junction bases not matched to a gene: 10. The germline CDR1 and CDR2 sequences are LGHNA and YSLEER. The CDR3 extends over 15 amino acids. The CDR3 reads CASARASGSTGELFF. The CDR3 bases are TGCGCCAGCGCTCGGGCTAGCGGTTCCACCGGGGAGCTGTTTTTT.

The chain recombines TRBV27 with TRBJ2-3; D is ambiguous. This CDR3 region has 14 residues. Germline V lookup: CDR1 MNHEY, CDR2 SMNVEV (reference sequence). The V gene lost 2 bases and the J gene lost 0 bases, with 6 bases spanning the gap. CDR3 coding DNA: TGTGCCAGCAGTTTAGTTCCTAGCACAGATACGCAGTATTTT. Protein: CASSLVPSTDTQYF.

The chain is built from TRBV9 and TRBJ2-7; 13 nucleotides align to TRBD2. Germline V gives CDR1 SGDLS, CDR2 YYNGEE. V lost 2 bases, J lost 5 bases, and 7 bases stayed unmatched. This CDR3 contains 16 residues. The CDR3, as DNA: TGTGCCAGCAGCGTTAGACTAGCGGGAGGTCTACACGAGCAGTACTTC. Translating it yields CASSVRLAGGLHEQYF.

V and J are TRBV7-6 and TRBJ1-5; 10 nucleotides line up with TRBD1. The CDR3 is made up of 16 amino acids. Looked up from germline, CDR1 is SGHVS and CDR2 is FNYEAQ. Trimming removed 1 base from V and 6 bases from J; junction bases left unmatched: 6. The CDR3 DNA is TGTGCCAGCAGCTTAGGGACAGGGGGGGTAAGTCAGCCCCAGCATTTT. Translating gives CASSLGTGGVSQPQHF.

The J gene is TRBJ1-4, the V gene TRBV6-5, with 8 bases that match TRBD1. CDR1 is MNHEY, CDR2 SVGAGI, per germline. The CDR3 is 13 amino acids. The V gene end was trimmed by 6 bases and the J gene end by 8 bases; junction bases not matched to a gene: 5. The CDR3 is CASSNRGFEKLFF. CDR3 coding DNA: TGTGCCAGCAGCAACAGGGGGTTCGAAAAACTGTTTTTT.

The genes are TRBV4-1 and TRBJ2-1; tentative D call: TRBD1 (6 bases). Germline lookup yields CDR1 MGHRA and CDR2 YSYEKL. V gave up 3 bases and J gave up 4 bases, with 16 bases separating them. The CDR3 is 16 residues long. The CDR3 here is CASSQQTGDTYNEQFF. CDR3 bases: TGCGCCAGCAGCCAGCAGACCGGGGACACGTACAATGAGCAGTTCTTC.

The CDR3 DNA follows: TGTGCCAGCAGCCAAGTTCGGGACAGCGCTGGAAACACCATATATTTT. Its translation: CASSQVRDSAGNTIYF. The chain has TRBV5-6 and TRBJ1-3; 7 nucleotides agree with TRBD1. Germline assignment: CDR1 SGHDT and CDR2 YYEEEE. Unmatched junction bases numbered 9, after V lost 4 bases and J lost 2 bases. This CDR3 comprises 16 residues. Supplemented by reference TRBV5-6 and TRBJ1-3, the full variable domain reads DAGVTQSPTHLIKTRGQQVTLRCSPKSGHDTVSWYQQALGQGPQFIFQYYEEEERQRGNFPDRFSGHQFPNYSSELNVNALLLGDSALYLCASSQVRDSAGNTIYFGEGSWLTVV.

The V and J genes are TRBV10-2 and TRBJ1-3, with D perhaps matching TRBD1 (5 bases). CDR1 and CDR2 (germline): WSHSY, SAAADI. With 0 bases removed from V and 11 bases from J, the gap between germline ends came to 14 bases. The CDR3 covers 14 residues. The CDR3 is CASSESAGDLPIYF. Written as DNA, the CDR3 is TGCGCCAGCAGTGAGTCTGCGGGGGACTTACCCATATATTTT.

V and J are TRBV7-2 and TRBJ2-7, with TRBD2 identical over 13 bases. Germline CDR1 SGHTA, CDR2 FQGNSA. J was trimmed by 2 bases and V by 5 bases; bases with no gene match: 9. This CDR3 has 17 residues. CDR3 amino acids: CASSLSGTSGIAYEQYF. The CDR3 DNA follows: TGTGCCAGCAGCCTCTCCGGGACTAGCGGGATAGCCTACGAGCAGTACTTC.

V and J are TRBV6-5 and TRBJ2-5; the D gene is possibly TRBD1 (5 bases). The CDR3 is made up of 14 amino acids. CDR1 and CDR2 (germline): MNHEY, SVGAGI. Trimming stripped 7 bases from V and 5 bases from J, with 17 bases between. DNA for the CDR3: TGTGCCAGCACCACGTGGGGCCTGGGGGAGACCCAGTACTTC. Encoded protein: CASTTWGLGETQYF.

The chain uses TRBV15 and TRBJ2-5; D perhaps matches TRBD1 (6 bases). Trimming left V 5 bases short and J 1 base short, with 20 bases between. The CDR3 extends over 17 amino acids. Germline CDR1 is LNHNV and CDR2 is YYDKDF (reference sequence). The CDR3 region is CATSGKPGAVRQETQYF. The CDR3 bases are TGTGCCACCAGCGGAAAACCAGGGGCAGTTCGCCAAGAGACCCAGTACTTC.

The rearrangement joins TRBV5-4 to TRBJ2-7, with D maybe TRBD2 (5 bases). CDR1 and CDR2 (germline): SGHNT, YYREEE (reference sequence). Deletions cut 3 bases from V and 4 bases from J, with 5 bases between. CDR3 length: 11 amino acids. The CDR3: CASSSGYEQYF. CDR3 in DNA: TGTGCCAGCAGCTCGGGGTACGAGCAGTACTTC.

The DNA for the CDR3 is TGTGCCAGCAGCCCTTGGAGAGAGTCTAACTATGGCTACACCTTC. It translates to CASSPWRESNYGYTF. This chain joins TRBV7-8 and TRBJ1-2; no definite D call. V was trimmed by 5 bases and J by 0 bases, leaving 13 bases between them. The CDR3 is 15 amino acids. Germline CDR1 is SGHVS and CDR2 is FQNEAQ.

The gene calls are TRBV6-5 and TRBJ2-3; a possible D gene is TRBD1 (5 bases). The germline CDR1 and CDR2 sequences are MNHEY and SVGAGI. The CDR3 is 15 amino acids. V was trimmed by 2 bases and J by 2 bases, leaving 11 bases between them. In nucleotides, the CDR3 is TGTGCCAGCAGTTACCGGCAGGGCCTCACAGATACGCAGTATTTT. This encodes CASSYRQGLTDTQYF.

V is TRBV30 and J is TRBJ2-6, with a possible D match to TRBD1 (5 bases). Germline V lookup: CDR1 GTSNPN, CDR2 SVGIG (reference sequence). The ends were cut back, 6 bases at V and 3 bases at J, with 9 bases in the middle. The CDR3 length is 13 residues. The CDR3 sequence is CACRGGGANVLTF. Written as DNA, the CDR3 is TGTGCCTGTAGGGGTGGTGGGGCCAACGTCCTGACTTTC.

The chain carries TRBV10-3 and TRBJ2-2; TRBD1 agrees at 8 bases. From germline, CDR1 is ENHRY and CDR2 SYGVKD. V was clipped by 2 bases and J by 4 bases; unmatched bases: 3. The CDR3 is made up of 15 amino acids. The CDR3 reads CAISETTGGTGELFF. The CDR3 region has the DNA TGTGCCATCAGTGAGACAACAGGGGGCACCGGGGAGCTGTTTTTT.

This clone was picked up a small number of times. V usage is TRBV18 and J usage is TRBJ1-1; D gene unclear. V lost 1 base to trimming and J lost 3 bases, with 6 bases between them. The germline CDR1 and CDR2 sequences are KGHSH and LQKENI. The CDR3 runs 13 residues. In DNA, the CDR3 is TGTGCCAGCTCACCACTTGAGCACACTGAAGCTTTCTTT. Protein: CASSPLEHTEAFF.

V and J are TRBV21-1 and TRBJ2-1; the D call in the table, TRBD2, was not verified against the DNA. TRBV21-1 is flagged as a pseudogene. The CDR3 contains 15 residues. As DNA, the CDR3 is TGTGCCAGCAGCAAGGGACTAGCGGGAGAACATGAGCAGTTCTTC. Its translation: CASSKGLAGEHEQFF.

This clone has only one observation. The chain carries TRBV2 and TRBJ1-1; D unclear. V was pared by 5 bases and J by 1 base, with 5 bases between. The CDR3 consists of 12 residues. Germline V lookup: CDR1 SNHLY, CDR2 FYNNEI. The chain's CDR3 is CASSPQNTEAFF. CDR3 nucleotide sequence: TGTGCCAGCAGTCCCCAGAACACTGAAGCTTTCTTT.

The V gene is TRBV6-5, the J gene TRBJ2-7; 8 bases fit TRBD2. Germline CDR1 MNHEY, CDR2 SVGAGI. CDR3 length equals 14 residues. After removal of 8 bases from V and 1 base from J, the junction contained 7 bases not matched to a gene. The CDR3: CASGGSSGSYEQYF. CDR3 nucleotide sequence: TGTGCCAGCGGGGGCTCTAGCGGGTCCTACGAGCAGTACTTC.

The chain joins TRBV27 to TRBJ2-3; D may be TRBD2 (6 bases). Trimming took 4 bases from V and 0 from J, leaving 14 bases between them. The CDR3 loop spans 16 amino acids. Per germline, CDR1 MNHEY and CDR2 SMNVEV (reference sequence). The CDR3 protein is CASSSRGRPSTDTQYF. In DNA form, the CDR3 reads TGTGCCAGCAGTTCCCGGGGGAGGCCGAGCACAGATACGCAGTATTTT.

The J gene is TRBJ1-5, the V gene TRBV12-5, with TRBD1 matching over 7 bases. The CDR3 sequence is 16 residues long. The junction had 5 bases not matched to a gene; V was cut back by 0 bases and J by 3 bases. Germline CDR1 reads LGHNT; CDR2 reads FRNRAP. The DNA of the CDR3 is TGTGCTAGTGGTTTGGTACAGGGGACTGTCAATCAGCCCCAGCATTTT. Translated, it gives CASGLVQGTVNQPQHF.

The chain couples TRBV29-1 to TRBJ2-7; 7 positions match TRBD1. After removal of 6 bases from V and 1 base from J, the junction contained 6 bases not matched to a gene. The germline V gene encodes CDR1 SQVTM and CDR2 ANQGSEA. This CDR3 has 13 amino acids. The CDR3 nucleotides are TGCAGCGTCCGGGACAGTGGTTCCTACGAGCAGTACTTC. It yields the protein CSVRDSGSYEQYF.

The chain uses TRBV27 and TRBJ2-5; D may be TRBD1 (6 bases). There are 13 residues in the CDR3. Germline CDR1 MNHEY, CDR2 SMNVEV (reference sequence). Trimming took 6 bases from V and 5 from J, leaving 13 bases between them. The CDR3 is CASSLGGRETQYF. For the CDR3, the DNA is TGTGCCAGCAGCCTAGGGGGACGGGAGACCCAGTACTTC.